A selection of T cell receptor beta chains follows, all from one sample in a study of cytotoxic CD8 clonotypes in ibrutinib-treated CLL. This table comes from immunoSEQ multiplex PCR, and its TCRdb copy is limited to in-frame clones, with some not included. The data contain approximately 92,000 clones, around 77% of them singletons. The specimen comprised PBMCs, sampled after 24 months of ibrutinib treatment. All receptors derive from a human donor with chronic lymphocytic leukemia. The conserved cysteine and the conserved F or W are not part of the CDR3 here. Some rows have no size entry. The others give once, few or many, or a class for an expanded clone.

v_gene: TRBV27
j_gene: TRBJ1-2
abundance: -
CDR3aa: ASSLGGQGANYGYT

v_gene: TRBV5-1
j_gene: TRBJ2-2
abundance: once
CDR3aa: ASRGTSGDTGELF

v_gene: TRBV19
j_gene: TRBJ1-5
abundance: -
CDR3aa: ASSPPGFGQPQH

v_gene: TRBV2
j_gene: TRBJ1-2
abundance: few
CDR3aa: ASSSSGLLTIGYT

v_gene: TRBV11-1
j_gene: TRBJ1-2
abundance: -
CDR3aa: ASSPRQSGYGYT

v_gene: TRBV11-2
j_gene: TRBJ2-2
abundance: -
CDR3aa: ASSLVVRQTGELF

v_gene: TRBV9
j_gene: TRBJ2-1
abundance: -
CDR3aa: ASSVDAQVANEQF

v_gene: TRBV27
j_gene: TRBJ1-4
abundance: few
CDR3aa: ASSSRGNGEKLF

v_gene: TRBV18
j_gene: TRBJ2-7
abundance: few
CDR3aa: ASSPLGFYEQY

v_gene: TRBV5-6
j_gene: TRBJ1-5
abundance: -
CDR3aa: ASSLGQVWDQPQH

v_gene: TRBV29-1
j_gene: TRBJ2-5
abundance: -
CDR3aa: SVEARKSTQY

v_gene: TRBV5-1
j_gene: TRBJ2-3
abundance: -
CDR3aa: ASSPGLAGGPNTQY